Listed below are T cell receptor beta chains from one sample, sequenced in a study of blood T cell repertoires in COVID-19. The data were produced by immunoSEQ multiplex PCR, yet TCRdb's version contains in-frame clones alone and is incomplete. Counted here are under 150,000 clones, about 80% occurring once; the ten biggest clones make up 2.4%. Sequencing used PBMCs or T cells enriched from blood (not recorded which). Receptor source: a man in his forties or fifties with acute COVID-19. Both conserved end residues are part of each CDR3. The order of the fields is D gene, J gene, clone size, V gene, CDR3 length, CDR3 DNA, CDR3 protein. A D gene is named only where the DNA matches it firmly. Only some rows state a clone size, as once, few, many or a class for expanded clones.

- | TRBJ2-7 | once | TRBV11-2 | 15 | TGTGCCAGCAGCCTCTCGGCGGGCGCCCTCTACGAGCAGTACTTC | CASSLSAGALYEQYF
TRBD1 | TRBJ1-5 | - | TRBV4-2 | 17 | TGTGCCAGCAGCCCAGACAGGGCCTCTCCAAACAATCAGCCCCAGCATTTT | CASSPDRASPNNQPQHF
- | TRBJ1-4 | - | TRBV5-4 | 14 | TGTGCCAGCAGCTTGGACAGTCTTAATGAAAAACTGTTTTTT | CASSLDSLNEKLFF
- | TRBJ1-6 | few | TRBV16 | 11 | TGTGCCAGCAGCCACCAGAATTTACTCCACTTT | CASSHQNLLHF
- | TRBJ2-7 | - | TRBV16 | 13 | TGTGCCAGCAGCCAAAACTCTGGAGGCGAGCAGTACTTC | CASSQNSGGEQYF
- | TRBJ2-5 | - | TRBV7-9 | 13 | TGTGCCAGCAGCTTAGAGCCACGGGAGACCCAGTACTTC | CASSLEPRETQYF
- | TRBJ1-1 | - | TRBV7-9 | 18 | TGTGCCAGCAGCTTAGAAGGGATGGTAAGGGGGTTGGGCACTGAAGCTTTCTTT | CASSLEGMVRGLGTEAFF
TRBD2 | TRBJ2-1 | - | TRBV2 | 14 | TGTGCCAGCAGAGCGGGGGGGCCGAGTCCTGAGCAGTTCTTC | CASRAGGPSPEQFF
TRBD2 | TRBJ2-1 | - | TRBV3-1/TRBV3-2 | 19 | TGTGCCAGCAGCCAGTTCTCTCGACTAGCGGGGGGTTCCTACAATGAGCAGTTCTTC | CASSQFSRLAGGSYNEQFF
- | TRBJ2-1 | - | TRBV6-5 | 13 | TGTGCCAGCAGAGCCCAACTAGACGGGGAGCAGTTCTTC | CASRAQLDGEQFF
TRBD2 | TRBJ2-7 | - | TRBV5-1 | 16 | TGCGCCAGCAGCCCGGGACTAGCGGGAGCCCAATACGAGCAGTACTTC | CASSPGLAGAQYEQYF
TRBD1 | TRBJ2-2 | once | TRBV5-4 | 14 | TGTGCCATCCCAGCAGGGGGCAACACCGGGGAGCTGTTTTTT | CAIPAGGNTGELFF
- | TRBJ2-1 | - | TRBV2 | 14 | TGTGCCAGCAGCCTTCCGACTAGCTACAATGAGCAGTTCTTC | CASSLPTSYNEQFF
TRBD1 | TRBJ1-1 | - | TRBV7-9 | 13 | TGTGCCAGCAGCTTCGGGACAGGGACTGAAGCTTTCTTT | CASSFGTGTEAFF
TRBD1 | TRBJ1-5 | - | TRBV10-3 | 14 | TGTGCCATCAGTGGGCAGGGGGCAATAAACCCCCAGCATTTT | CAISGQGAINPQHF
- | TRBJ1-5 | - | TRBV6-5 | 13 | TGTGCCAGCAGTTACGCGGCAAATCAGCCCCAGCATTTT | CASSYAANQPQHF
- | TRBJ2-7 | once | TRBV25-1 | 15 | TGTGCCAGCAGTGAAATTGGCGGGACAGACTACGAGCAGTACTTC | CASSEIGGTDYEQYF
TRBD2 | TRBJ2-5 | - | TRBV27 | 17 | TGTGCCAGCAGTTTATCGTGGGTGGCGGGAGGCTCTGAGACCCAGTACTTC | CASSLSWVAGGSETQYF
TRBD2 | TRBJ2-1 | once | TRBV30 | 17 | TGTGCCTGGAGTGTAGACACAGCGGGACTCGGCTACAATGAGCAGTTCTTC | CAWSVDTAGLGYNEQFF
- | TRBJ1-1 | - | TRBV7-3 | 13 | TGTGCCAGCAAATTACAAAGGGGGACTGAAGCTTTCTTT | CASKLQRGTEAFF
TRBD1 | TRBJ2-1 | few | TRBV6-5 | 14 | TGTGCCAGCAGCTACCGGGACAGTATGAATGAGCAGTTCTTC | CASSYRDSMNEQFF
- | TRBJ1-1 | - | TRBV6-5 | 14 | TGTGCCAGCCTCCCCGGTTACTCTAACACTGAAGCTTTCTTT | CASLPGYSNTEAFF
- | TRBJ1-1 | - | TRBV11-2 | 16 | TGTGCCAGCAGCTTAACCTCAGGACGGGGGAACACTGAAGCTTTCTTT | CASSLTSGRGNTEAFF
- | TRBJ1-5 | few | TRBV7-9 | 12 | TGTGCCAGCAGCTCACAGGATCAGCCCCAGCATTTT | CASSSQDQPQHF
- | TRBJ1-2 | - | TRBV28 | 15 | TGTGCCAGCAGTTCGCACTATAGGGGCGACTATGGCTACACCTTC | CASSSHYRGDYGYTF
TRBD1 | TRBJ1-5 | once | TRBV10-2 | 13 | TGCGCCAGCAGTTCCGGGACAGGGGGGCCCCAGCATTTT | CASSSGTGGPQHF
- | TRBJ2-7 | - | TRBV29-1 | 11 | TGCAGCGTTGAAGATAAGGCAGGGTGGTACTTC | CSVEDKAGWYF
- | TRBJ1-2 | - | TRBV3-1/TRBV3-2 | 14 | TGTGCCAGCACCCCCGGGGGTTCATCCTATGGCTACACCTTC | CASTPGGSSYGYTF
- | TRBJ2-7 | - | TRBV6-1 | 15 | TGTGCCAGCAGTGACCTGACCCGGGGGAAACACGAGCAGTACTTC | CASSDLTRGKHEQYF
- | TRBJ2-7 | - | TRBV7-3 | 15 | TGTGCCAGCAGCTTAACTAGCGGACCCTCCTACGAGCAGTACTTC | CASSLTSGPSYEQYF
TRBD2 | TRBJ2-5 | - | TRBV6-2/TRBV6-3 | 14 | TGTGCCAGCAGCAAACTAGCGGACCAAGAGACCCAGTACTTC | CASSKLADQETQYF
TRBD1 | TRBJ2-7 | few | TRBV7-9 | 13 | TGTGCCAGCATCGGGACAGGGTGGTCCGAGCAGTACTTC | CASIGTGWSEQYF
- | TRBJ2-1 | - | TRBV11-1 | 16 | TGTGCCAGCAGCTTAGAAGATCGGGGAGGAAACAATGAGCAGTTCTTC | CASSLEDRGGNNEQFF
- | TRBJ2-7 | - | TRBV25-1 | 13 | TGTGCCAGCAGTGAATATCTAGCGCCACCGAGGTACTTC | CASSEYLAPPRYF
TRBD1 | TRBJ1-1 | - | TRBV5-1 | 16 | TGCGCCAGCAGCTTGGACGGACAGGGATTTAACACTGAAGCTTTCTTT | CASSLDGQGFNTEAFF